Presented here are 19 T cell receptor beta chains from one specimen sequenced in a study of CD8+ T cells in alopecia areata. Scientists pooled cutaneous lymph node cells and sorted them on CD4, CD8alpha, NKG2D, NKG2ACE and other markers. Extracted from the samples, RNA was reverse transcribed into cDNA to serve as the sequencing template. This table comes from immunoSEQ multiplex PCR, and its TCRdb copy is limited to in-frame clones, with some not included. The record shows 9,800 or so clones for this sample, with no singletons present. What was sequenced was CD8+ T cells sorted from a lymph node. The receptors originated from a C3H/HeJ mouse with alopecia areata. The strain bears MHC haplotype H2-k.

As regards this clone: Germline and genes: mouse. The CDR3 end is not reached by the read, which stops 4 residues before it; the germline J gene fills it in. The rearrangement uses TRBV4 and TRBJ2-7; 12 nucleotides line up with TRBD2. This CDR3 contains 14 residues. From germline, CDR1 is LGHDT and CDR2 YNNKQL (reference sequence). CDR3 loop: CASSWTGGGYEQYF. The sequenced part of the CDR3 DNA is TGTGCCAGCAGCTGGACTGGGGGGGGTTAT.

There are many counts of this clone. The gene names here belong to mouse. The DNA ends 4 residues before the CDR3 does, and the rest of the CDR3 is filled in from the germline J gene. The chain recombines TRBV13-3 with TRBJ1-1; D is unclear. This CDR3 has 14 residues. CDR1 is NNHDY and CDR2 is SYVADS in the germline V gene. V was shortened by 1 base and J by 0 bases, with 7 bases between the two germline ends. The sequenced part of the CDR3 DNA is TGTGCCAGCAGTGATCCGACAACAAACACA. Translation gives CASSDPTTNT. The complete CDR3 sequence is CASSDPTTNTEVFF.

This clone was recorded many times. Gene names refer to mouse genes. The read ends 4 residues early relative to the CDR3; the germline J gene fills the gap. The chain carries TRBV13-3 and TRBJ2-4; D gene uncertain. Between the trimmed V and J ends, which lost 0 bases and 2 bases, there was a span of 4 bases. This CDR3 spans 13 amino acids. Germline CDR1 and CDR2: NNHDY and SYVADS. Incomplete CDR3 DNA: TGTGCCAGCAGTGATGCTCTTCAAAAC. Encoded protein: CASSDALQN. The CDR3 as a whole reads CASSDALQNTLYF.

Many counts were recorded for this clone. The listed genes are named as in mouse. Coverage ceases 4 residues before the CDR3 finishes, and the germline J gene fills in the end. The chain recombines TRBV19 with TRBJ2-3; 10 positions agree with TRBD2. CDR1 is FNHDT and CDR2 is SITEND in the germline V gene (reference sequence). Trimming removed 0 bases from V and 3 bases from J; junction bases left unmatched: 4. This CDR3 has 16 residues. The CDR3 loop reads CASSIGLGGRAETLYF. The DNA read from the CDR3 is TGTGCCAGCAGTATAGGTCTGGGGGGGCGCGCAGAA.

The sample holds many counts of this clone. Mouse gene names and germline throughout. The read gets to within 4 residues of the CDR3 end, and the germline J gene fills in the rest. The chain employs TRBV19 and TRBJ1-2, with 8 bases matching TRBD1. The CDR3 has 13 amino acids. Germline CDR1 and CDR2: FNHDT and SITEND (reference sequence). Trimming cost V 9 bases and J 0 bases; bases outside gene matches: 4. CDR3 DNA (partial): TGTGCCACCGCAGGGGGCCCAAACTCC. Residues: CATAGGPNS. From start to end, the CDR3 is CATAGGPNSDYTF. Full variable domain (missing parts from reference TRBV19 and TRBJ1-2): GGIITQTPKFLIGQEGQKLTLKCQQNFNHDTMYWYRQDSGKGLRLIYYSITENDLQKGDLSEGYDASREKKSSFSLTVTSAQKNEMAVFLCATAGGPNSDYTFGSGTRLLVI.

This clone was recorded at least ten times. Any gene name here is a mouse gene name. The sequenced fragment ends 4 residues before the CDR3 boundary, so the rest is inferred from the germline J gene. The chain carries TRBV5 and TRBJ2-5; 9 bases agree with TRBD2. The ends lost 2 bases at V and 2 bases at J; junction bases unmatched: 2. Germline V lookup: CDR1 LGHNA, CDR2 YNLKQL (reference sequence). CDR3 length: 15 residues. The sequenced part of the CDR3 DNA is TGTGCCAGCAGCCAACGGGACTGGGTCCAAGAC. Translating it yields CASSQRDWVQD. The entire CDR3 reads CASSQRDWVQDTQYF.

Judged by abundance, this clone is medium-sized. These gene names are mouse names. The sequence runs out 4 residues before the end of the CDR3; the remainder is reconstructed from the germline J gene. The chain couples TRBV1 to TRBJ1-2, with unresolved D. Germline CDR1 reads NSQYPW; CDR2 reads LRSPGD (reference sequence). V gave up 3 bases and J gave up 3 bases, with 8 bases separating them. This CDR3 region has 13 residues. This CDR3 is CTCSADIHSDYTF. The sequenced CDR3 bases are TGCACCTGCAGTGCCGACATTCACTCC.

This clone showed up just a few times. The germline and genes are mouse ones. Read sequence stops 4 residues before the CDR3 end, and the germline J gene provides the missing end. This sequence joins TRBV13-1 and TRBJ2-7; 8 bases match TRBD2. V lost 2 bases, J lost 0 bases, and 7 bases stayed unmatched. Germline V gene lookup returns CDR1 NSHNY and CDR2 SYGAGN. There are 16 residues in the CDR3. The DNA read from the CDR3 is TGTGCCAGCAGTGAACCTGGGGGGCTCCTCTCCTAT. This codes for CASSEPGGLLSY. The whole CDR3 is CASSEPGGLLSYEQYF.

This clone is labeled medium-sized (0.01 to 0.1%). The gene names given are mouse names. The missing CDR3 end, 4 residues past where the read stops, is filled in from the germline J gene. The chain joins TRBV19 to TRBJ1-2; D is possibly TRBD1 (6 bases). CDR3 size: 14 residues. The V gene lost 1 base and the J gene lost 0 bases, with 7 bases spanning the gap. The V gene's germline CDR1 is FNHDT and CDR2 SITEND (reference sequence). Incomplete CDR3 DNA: TGTGCCAGCAGTATACAGGGGCCAAACTCC. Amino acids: CASSIQGPNS. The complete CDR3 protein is CASSIQGPNSDYTF.

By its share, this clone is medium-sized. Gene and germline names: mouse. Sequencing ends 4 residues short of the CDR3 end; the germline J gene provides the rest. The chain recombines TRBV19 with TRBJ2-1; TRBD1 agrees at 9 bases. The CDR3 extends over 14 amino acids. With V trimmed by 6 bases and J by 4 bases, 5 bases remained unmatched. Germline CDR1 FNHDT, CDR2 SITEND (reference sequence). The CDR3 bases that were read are TGTGCCAGCACCCCGGGACAGGGATATGCT. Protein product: CASTPGQGYA. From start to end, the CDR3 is CASTPGQGYAEQFF.

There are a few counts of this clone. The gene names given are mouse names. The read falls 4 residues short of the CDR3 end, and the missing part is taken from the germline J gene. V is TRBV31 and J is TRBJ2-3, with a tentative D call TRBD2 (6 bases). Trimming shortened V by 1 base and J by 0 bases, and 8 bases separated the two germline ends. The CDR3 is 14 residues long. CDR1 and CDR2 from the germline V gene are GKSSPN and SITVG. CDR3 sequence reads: CAWSRGGSAETLYF. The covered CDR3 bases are TGTGCCTGGAGTCGTGGGGGTAGTGCAGAA.

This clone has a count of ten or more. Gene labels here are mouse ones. The CDR3 loop reads CASSDRDRSAETLYF. The DNA read from the CDR3 is TGTGCCAGCAGTGACCGGGACAGAAGTGCAGAA. V is TRBV13-3 and J is TRBJ2-3; 7 nucleotides line up with TRBD1. The read falls 4 residues short of the CDR3 end, and the missing part is taken from the germline J gene. CDR3 size: 15 residues. Germline assignment: CDR1 NNHDY and CDR2 SYVADS. V gave up 2 bases and J gave up 0 bases; unmatched junction bases: 3.

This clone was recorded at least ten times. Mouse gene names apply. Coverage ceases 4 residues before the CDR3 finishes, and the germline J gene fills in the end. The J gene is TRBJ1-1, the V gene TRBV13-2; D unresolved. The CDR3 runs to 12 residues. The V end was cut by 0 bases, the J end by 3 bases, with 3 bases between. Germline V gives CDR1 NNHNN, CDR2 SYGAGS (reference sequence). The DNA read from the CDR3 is TGTGCCAGCGGTGATGTGGACACA. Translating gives CASGDVDT. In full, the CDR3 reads CASGDVDTEVFF.

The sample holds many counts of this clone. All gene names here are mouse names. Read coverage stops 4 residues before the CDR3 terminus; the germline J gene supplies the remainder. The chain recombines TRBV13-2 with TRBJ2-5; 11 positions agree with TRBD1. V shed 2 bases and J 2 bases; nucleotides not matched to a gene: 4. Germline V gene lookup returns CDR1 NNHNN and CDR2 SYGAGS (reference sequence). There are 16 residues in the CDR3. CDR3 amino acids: CASGEGTGGRQDTQYF. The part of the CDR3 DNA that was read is TGTGCCAGCGGTGAGGGGACAGGGGGACGCCAAGAC.

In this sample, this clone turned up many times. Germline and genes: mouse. CDR3 amino acids: CASSIGTGDYEQYF. The CDR3 DNA, read in part, is TGTGCCAGCAGTATAGGGACAGGGGACTAT. The chain recombines TRBV19 with TRBJ2-7; TRBD1 aligns across 9 bases. The read falls 4 residues short of the CDR3 end, and the missing part is taken from the germline J gene. In germline, CDR1 is FNHDT, CDR2 SITEND (reference sequence). The CDR3 loop spans 14 amino acids. V shed 0 bases and J 3 bases; nucleotides not matched to a gene: 1.

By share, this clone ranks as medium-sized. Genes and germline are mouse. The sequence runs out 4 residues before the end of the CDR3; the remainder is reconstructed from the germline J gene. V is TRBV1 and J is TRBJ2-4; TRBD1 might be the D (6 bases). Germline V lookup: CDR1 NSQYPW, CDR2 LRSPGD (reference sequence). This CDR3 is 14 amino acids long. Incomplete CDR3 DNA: TGCACCTGCAGTGCAGATGCAGGGGAAAAC. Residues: CTCSADAGEN. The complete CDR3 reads CTCSADAGENTLYF.

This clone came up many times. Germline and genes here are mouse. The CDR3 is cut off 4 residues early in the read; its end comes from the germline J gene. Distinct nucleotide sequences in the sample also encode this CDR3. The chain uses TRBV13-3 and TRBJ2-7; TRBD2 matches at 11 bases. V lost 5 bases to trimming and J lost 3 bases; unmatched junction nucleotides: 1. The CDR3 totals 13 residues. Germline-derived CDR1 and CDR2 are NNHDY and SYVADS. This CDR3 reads CASRGTGGYEQYF. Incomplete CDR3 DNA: TGTGCCAGCAGGGGGACTGGGGGCTAT.

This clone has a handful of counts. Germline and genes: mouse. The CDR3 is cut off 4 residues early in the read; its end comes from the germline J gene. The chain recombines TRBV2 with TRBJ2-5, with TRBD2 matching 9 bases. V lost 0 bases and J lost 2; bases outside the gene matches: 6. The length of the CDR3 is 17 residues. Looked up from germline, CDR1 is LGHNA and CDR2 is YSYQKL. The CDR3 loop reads CASSQEMGGRLQDTQYF. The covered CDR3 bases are TGTGCCAGCAGCCAAGAAATGGGGGGGCGCCTCCAAGAC.

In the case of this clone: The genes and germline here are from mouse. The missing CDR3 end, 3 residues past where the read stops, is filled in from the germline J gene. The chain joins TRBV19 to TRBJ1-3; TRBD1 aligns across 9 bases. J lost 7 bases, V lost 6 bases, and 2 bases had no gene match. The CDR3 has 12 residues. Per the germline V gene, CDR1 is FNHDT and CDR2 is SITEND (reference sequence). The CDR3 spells CASTTGGNTLYF. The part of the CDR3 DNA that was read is TGTGCCAGCACCACAGGGGGCAATACG.